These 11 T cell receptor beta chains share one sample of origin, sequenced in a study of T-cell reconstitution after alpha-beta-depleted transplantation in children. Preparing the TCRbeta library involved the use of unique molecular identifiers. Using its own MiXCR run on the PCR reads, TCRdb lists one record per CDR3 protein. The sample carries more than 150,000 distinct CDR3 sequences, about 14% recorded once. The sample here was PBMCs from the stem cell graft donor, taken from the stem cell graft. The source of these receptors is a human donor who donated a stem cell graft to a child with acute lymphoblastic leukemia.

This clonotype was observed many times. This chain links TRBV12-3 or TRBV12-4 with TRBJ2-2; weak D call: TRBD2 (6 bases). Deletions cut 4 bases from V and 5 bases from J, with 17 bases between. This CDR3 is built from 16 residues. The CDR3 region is CASSSSPRAGTGELFF. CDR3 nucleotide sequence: TGTGCCAGCAGTTCCTCTCCCCGGGCGGGGACCGGGGAGCTGTTTTTT.

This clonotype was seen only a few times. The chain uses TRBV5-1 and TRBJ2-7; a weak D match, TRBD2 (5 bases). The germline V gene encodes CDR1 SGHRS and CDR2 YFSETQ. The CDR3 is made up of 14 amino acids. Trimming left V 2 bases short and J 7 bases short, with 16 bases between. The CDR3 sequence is CASSLSPGSGEQYF. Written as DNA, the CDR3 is TGCGCCAGCAGCTTATCTCCGGGGTCCGGGGAGCAGTACTTC.

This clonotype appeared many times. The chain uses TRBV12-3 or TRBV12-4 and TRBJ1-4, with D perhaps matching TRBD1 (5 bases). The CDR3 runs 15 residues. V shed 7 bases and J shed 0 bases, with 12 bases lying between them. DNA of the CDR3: TGTGCCAGCAAGGAGTTAGGGGCAACTAATGAAAAACTGTTTTTT. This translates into CASKELGATNEKLFF.

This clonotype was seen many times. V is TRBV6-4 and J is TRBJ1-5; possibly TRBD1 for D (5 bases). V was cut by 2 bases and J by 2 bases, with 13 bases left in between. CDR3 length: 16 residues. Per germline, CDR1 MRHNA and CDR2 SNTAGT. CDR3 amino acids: CASSDGGNTGNQPQHF. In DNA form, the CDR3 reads TGTGCCAGCAGTGACGGGGGGAATACGGGCAATCAGCCCCAGCATTTT.

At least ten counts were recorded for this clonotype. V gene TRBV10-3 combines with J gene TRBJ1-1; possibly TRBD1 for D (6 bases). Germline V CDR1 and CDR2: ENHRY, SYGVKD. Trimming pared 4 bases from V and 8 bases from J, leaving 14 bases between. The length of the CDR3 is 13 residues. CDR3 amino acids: CAISVAGGLEAFF. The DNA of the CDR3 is TGTGCCATCAGTGTCGCGGGGGGCCTAGAAGCTTTCTTT.

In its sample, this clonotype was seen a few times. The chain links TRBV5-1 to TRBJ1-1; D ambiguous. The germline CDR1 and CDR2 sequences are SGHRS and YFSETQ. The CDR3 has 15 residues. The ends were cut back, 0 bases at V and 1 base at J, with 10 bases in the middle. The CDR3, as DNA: TGCGCCAGCAGCTTGGATGGAGGGCGGAACACTGAAGCTTTCTTT. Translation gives CASSLDGGRNTEAFF.

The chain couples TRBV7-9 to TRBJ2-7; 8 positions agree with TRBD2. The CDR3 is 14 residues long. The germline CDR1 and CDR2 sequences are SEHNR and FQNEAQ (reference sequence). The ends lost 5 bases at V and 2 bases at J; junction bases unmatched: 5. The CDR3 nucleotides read TGTGCCAGCAGCCCCCCGGGGGGGGCCTACGAGCAGTACTTC. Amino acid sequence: CASSPPGGAYEQYF.

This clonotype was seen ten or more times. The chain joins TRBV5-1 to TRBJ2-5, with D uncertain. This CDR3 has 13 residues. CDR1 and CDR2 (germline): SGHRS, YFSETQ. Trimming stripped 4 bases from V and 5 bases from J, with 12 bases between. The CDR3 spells CASSPGVEETQYF. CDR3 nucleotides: TGCGCCAGCAGCCCCGGAGTGGAGGAGACCCAGTACTTC.

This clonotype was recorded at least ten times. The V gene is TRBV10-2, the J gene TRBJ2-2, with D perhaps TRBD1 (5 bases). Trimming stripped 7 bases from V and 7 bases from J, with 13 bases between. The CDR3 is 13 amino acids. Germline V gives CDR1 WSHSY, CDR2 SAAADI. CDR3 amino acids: CASTSWGDGELFF. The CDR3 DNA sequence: TGCGCCAGCACCTCTTGGGGCGACGGGGAGCTGTTTTTT.

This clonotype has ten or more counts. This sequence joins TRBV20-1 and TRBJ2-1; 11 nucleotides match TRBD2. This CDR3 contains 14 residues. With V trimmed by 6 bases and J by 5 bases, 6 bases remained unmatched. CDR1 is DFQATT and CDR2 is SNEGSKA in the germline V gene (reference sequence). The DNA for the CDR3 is TGCAGTGCCTTACTAGCGGGAGCCCACAATGAGCAGTTCTTC. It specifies CSALLAGAHNEQFF.

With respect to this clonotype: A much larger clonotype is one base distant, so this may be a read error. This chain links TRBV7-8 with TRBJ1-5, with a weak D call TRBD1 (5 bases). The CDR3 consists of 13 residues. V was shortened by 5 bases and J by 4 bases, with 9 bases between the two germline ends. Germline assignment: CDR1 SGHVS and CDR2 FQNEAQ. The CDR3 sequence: CASSIGVNQPQHF. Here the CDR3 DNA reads TGTGCCAGCAGCATAGGGGTGAATCAGCCCCAGCATTTT.